This is a list of T cell receptor beta chains from one sample in a study of blood T cell repertoires in COVID-19. Profiling relied on immunoSEQ multiplex PCR, and the TCRdb table lists in-frame clones only, not all of them. The table records about 260,000 clones, roughly 88% of them present only once. The specimen sequenced was PBMCs or T cells enriched from blood (not recorded which). These receptors were taken from a woman in her forties who had been exposed to COVID-19. CDR3s include the opening cysteine and the closing phenylalanine or tryptophan. A D gene is named only where the DNA matches it firmly. Size is omitted from some rows. Given values are once, few, many or a class for expanded clones.

J	D	size	V	DNA	CDR3
TRBJ2-1	NA	NA	TRBV3-1/TRBV3-2	TGTGCCAGCAGCCATTTGGCGGAAAACAATGAGCAGTTCTTC	CASSHLAENNEQFF
TRBJ2-1	TRBD1	NA	TRBV5-1	TGTGCCAGCAGCTTGAGGACAGGGAAGTACAATGAGCAGTTCTTC	CASSLRTGKYNEQFF
TRBJ2-1	TRBD2	NA	TRBV4-2	TGTGCCAGCAGCCAAGATAGGTGGCGGCTAGCGGGGACCTTCTACAATGAGCAGTTCTTC	CASSQDRWRLAGTFYNEQFF
TRBJ2-5	NA	NA	TRBV7-8	TGTGCCAGCAGCTTAACCAGGGATGAGGCCCAGTACTTC	CASSLTRDEAQYF
TRBJ2-1	NA	NA	TRBV2	TGTGCCAGCAGTCTGGGGACTCTCAGGGTTAATGAGCAGTTCTTC	CASSLGTLRVNEQFF
TRBJ1-6	TRBD1	few	TRBV28	TGTGCCAGCAGACCTGACAGGGGCTATAATTCACCCCTCCACTTT	CASRPDRGYNSPLHF
TRBJ2-3	NA	NA	TRBV29-1	TGCAGCGTTGTAGGGGCTTTCACAGATACGCAGTATTTT	CSVVGAFTDTQYF
TRBJ1-2	NA	few	TRBV2	TGTGCCAGCAGTGAACAGGGCAGCTATGGCTACACCTTC	CASSEQGSYGYTF
TRBJ1-5	NA	NA	TRBV5-1	TGTGCCAGCAGCTTGGCAGGGGATCAGCCCCAGCATTTT	CASSLAGDQPQHF
TRBJ1-2	TRBD1	NA	TRBV29-1	TGCAGCGTGGGAACAGGGGCAGGGTATGGCTACACCTTC	CSVGTGAGYGYTF
TRBJ1-2	NA	NA	TRBV5-1	TGTGCCAGCAGCTTGGACGTATCGCTCGGAGCTAACTATGGCTACACCTTC	CASSLDVSLGANYGYTF
TRBJ1-6	TRBD1	NA	TRBV7-8	TGTGCCAGCAGCTTACGGATCCAGGGGGCTCGGAATTCACCCCTCCACTTT	CASSLRIQGARNSPLHF
TRBJ2-1	TRBD2	NA	TRBV2	TGTGCCAGCAGGGTTCTAGCGGAGGCCTACAATGAGCAGTTCTTC	CASRVLAEAYNEQFF
TRBJ1-1	TRBD1	NA	TRBV2	TGTGCCACCCGACAGGGGAACACTGAAGCTTTCTTT	CATRQGNTEAFF
TRBJ2-1	TRBD2	NA	TRBV9	TGTGCCAGCAGCCCTAGCGGGAGCCAAATAGTTTACAATGAGCAGTTCTTC	CASSPSGSQIVYNEQFF
TRBJ1-2	TRBD1	NA	TRBV14	TGTGCCAGCAGCCAAGTCCCGGGACAGAGGACGGACACCTTC	CASSQVPGQRTDTF
TRBJ1-4	NA	NA	TRBV2	TGTGCCAGCAGGGACAGCGAAAAACTGTTTTTT	CASRDSEKLFF